Following are 13 T cell receptor beta chains from one sample sequenced in a study of T cell responses to AZD1222 COVID-19 vaccine. TCRdb keeps only in-frame clones here, not all; method: immunoSEQ multiplex PCR. The sample carries 140,000 to 150,000 clones, 85% to 90% recorded once. Sequenced material: peripheral blood, taken on day 0 of AZD1222 vaccination. Receptors were obtained from an adult in good health.

The chain has TRBV28 and TRBJ2-1, with 12 bases that match TRBD2. The V gene end was trimmed by 4 bases and the J gene end by 3 bases; junction bases not matched to a gene: 4. CDR1 and CDR2 (germline): MDHEN, SYDVKM. The CDR3 length is 16 residues. The CDR3 nucleotides are TGTGCCAGCAGTTGGCGACTAGCGGGGGTCTACAATGAGCAGTTCTTC. Its translation is CASSWRLAGVYNEQFF.

The V gene is TRBV3-1 (or the pseudogene TRBV3-2), the J gene TRBJ1-4, with D uncertain. This CDR3 region has 14 residues. Germline CDR1 reads LGHDT; CDR2 reads YNNKEL (reference sequence). With 3 bases removed from V and 6 bases from J, the gap between germline ends came to 11 bases. The CDR3, as DNA: TGTGCCAGCAGCCATAATTGGGTGGATGAAAAACTGTTTTTT. Its translation: CASSHNWVDEKLFF.

This chain joins TRBV28 and TRBJ2-1; D assignment may be TRBD1 or TRBD2 (5 bases each). V was cut by 5 bases and J by 7 bases, with 15 bases left in between. In germline, CDR1 is MDHEN, CDR2 SYDVKM. The CDR3 consists of 14 residues. The CDR3 region is CASSQTGRGNEQFF. CDR3 coding DNA: TGTGCCAGCAGTCAAACGGGAAGGGGAAATGAGCAGTTCTTC.

This chain uses TRBV27 with TRBJ2-2; D is possibly TRBD2 (6 bases). Germline V gene lookup returns CDR1 MNHEY and CDR2 SMNVEV (reference sequence). This CDR3 contains 15 residues. Trimming removed 6 bases from V and 4 bases from J, with 15 bases in between. The CDR3 region is CASRPSSAVTGELFF. For the CDR3, the DNA is TGTGCCAGCAGACCCTCTAGCGCGGTCACCGGGGAGCTGTTTTTT.

This clone was picked up one time. This chain connects TRBV6-5 to TRBJ1-3; TRBD1 matches at 9 bases. Germline V gives CDR1 MNHEY, CDR2 SVGAGI. The ends lost 2 bases at V and 4 bases at J; junction bases unmatched: 3. This CDR3 has 15 amino acids. The CDR3 DNA reads TGTGCCAGCAGTTACACGGACAGGGGAGGAAACACCATATATTTT. It codes for CASSYTDRGGNTIYF.

The chain carries TRBV15 and TRBJ2-3; D possibly corresponds to TRBD1 (6 bases). V lost 1 base, J lost 4 bases, and 9 bases lay in between. Germline loops: CDR1 LNHNV, CDR2 YYDKDF (reference sequence). This CDR3 is built from 14 residues. CDR3 sequence: CATSRGTGSDTQYF. The CDR3 bases are TGTGCCACCAGCAGAGGTACAGGGTCAGATACGCAGTATTTT. The full variable domain, rest sourced from reference TRBV15 and TRBJ2-3, is DAMVIQNPRYQVTQFGKPVTLSCSQTLNHNVMYWYQQKSSQAPKLLFHYYDKDFNNEADTPDNFQSRRPNTSFCFLDIRSPGLGDTAMYLCATSRGTGSDTQYFGPGTRLTVL.

The chain is built from TRBV24-1 and TRBJ2-3, with 12 nucleotides matching TRBD2. The V gene end was trimmed by 3 bases and the J gene end by 6 bases; junction bases not matched to a gene: 3. The length of the CDR3 is 15 residues. CDR1 is KGHDR, CDR2 SFDVKD, per germline. The CDR3 DNA is TGTGCCACCAGTGATCTTCTAGCGGGAGGGGATACGCAGTATTTT. Amino acid sequence: CATSDLLAGGDTQYF.

The chain has TRBV6-4 and TRBJ2-3; possible D gene TRBD1, 5 bases. Germline V CDR1 and CDR2: MRHNA, SNTAGT. The CDR3 is 15 amino acids. V was pared by 6 bases and J by 3 bases, with 16 bases between. The CDR3 loop is CASSATDIFTDTQYF. The CDR3 DNA reads as TGTGCCAGCAGCGCCACGGACATTTTTACAGATACGCAGTATTTT.

There are a few counts of this clone. V gene TRBV2 combines with J gene TRBJ1-6; no firm D call. The CDR3 extends over 15 amino acids. Germline V lookup: CDR1 SNHLY, CDR2 FYNNEI. V was clipped by 7 bases and J by 6 bases, with 16 bases between them. The CDR3 coding sequence is TGTGCCAGCAAGAGACCGGTCGGGCTTAATTCACCCCTCCACTTT. Amino acid sequence: CASKRPVGLNSPLHF. The full variable domain, rest sourced from reference TRBV2 and TRBJ1-6, is EPEVTQTPSHQVTQMGQEVILRCVPISNHLYFYWYRQILGQKVEFLVSFYNNEISEKSEIFDDQFSVERPDGSNFTLKIRSTKLEDSAMYFCASKRPVGLNSPLHFGNGTRLTVT.

The chain uses TRBV25-1 and TRBJ1-4; D uncertain. The CDR3 contains 15 residues. Germline V gives CDR1 MGHDK, CDR2 SYGVNS. V lost 4 bases to trimming and J lost 0 bases, with 9 bases between them. The CDR3 DNA follows: TGTGCCAGCAGTGGAGGCAGAGCAACTAATGAAAAACTGTTTTTT. This codes for CASSGGRATNEKLFF.

V and J are TRBV28 and TRBJ2-7; maybe TRBD2 (6 bases). This CDR3 is 15 amino acids long. The germline V gene encodes CDR1 MDHEN and CDR2 SYDVKM. Trimming stripped 7 bases from V and 3 bases from J, with 19 bases between. The CDR3 coding sequence is TGTGCCAGCACTGTGACTAGTCGGGACCTCTACGAGCAGTACTTC. This encodes CASTVTSRDLYEQYF.

The chain links TRBV18 to TRBJ2-1, with TRBD2 identical over 8 bases. J was trimmed by 9 bases and V by 5 bases; bases with no gene match: 9. CDR3 length: 14 amino acids. Per germline, CDR1 KGHSH and CDR2 LQKENI. CDR3 in amino acids: CASSANGREFEQFF. In DNA, the CDR3 is TGTGCCAGCTCAGCCAACGGGAGGGAGTTTGAGCAGTTCTTC.

The gene calls are TRBV5-1 and TRBJ1-4, with 9 bases matching TRBD1. This CDR3 comprises 16 residues. The germline V gene has CDR1 SGHRS and CDR2 YFSETQ. V gave up 1 base and J gave up 5 bases; unmatched junction bases: 6. The CDR3 nucleotides are TGCGCCAGCAGCTTGACTCCAGGACAGGGGAATGAAAAACTGTTTTTT. Translation: CASSLTPGQGNEKLFF.